The clone carrying this T cell receptor (beta chain) appeared a few times. Its antigen is as yet unknown. One entry per CDR3 protein results from TCRdb running MiXCR on the reads. The sample holds approximately 30,000 distinct CDR3 sequences, about a fifth seen once. The source of the sample is a study of T cell repertoires in cytomegalovirus infection. The overall study: Public TCR beta signature analysis indicated the presence of both CMV infection and matching HLA type. Findings and caveats of the study: Clonotype analysis showed dominance of the ex vivo response by HLA-C-restricted CMV-specific TCR beta clonotypes. Summed public TCR beta family frequency identified CMV carriers bearing the relevant HLA.

Germline V gene lookup returns CDR1 MNHEY and CDR2 SMNVEV (reference sequence). Between the trimmed V and J ends, which lost 6 bases and 3 bases, there was a span of 15 bases. This CDR3 region has 15 residues. The sample in question was CD8+ T cells from cultured PBMCs, obtained from culture after CMV antigen stimulation. V gene TRBV27 combines with J gene TRBJ2-1; possible D gene TRBD2, 5 bases. The TCR comes from a human donor in good health (CMV status not recorded). Some clones in this sample may be carry-over from other donors' samples. The CDR3 sequence: CASRPMLSGYNEQFF. The DNA of the CDR3 is TGTGCCAGCAGACCTATGCTCAGCGGCTACAATGAGCAGTTCTTC.